One T cell receptor beta chain is described in this entry. This sample is part of a study of blood T cell repertoires in COVID-19. Produced via immunoSEQ multiplex PCR; TCRdb's table is partial and in-frame only. The table has almost 400,000 clones, 80% to 90% seen once. Germline-derived CDR1 and CDR2 are MNHEY and SMNVEV (reference sequence). The CDR3 spans 13 residues. The ends were cut back, 6 bases at V and 4 bases at J, with 12 bases in the middle. This TCR was sampled from a woman aged 60-70 years with COVID-19, enrolled during active disease. The J gene is TRBJ2-5, the V gene TRBV27, with D possibly being TRBD1 (5 bases). Material for sequencing was peripheral blood. The chain's CDR3 is CASRRGFVETQYF. DNA of the CDR3: TGTGCCAGCAGAAGGGGCTTTGTAGAGACCCAGTACTTC.